Below are 22 T cell receptor beta chains sequenced from a single sample in a study of cytomegalovirus exposure and HLA in healthy donors. PCR primers comprised 60 Vbeta and 13 Jbeta primers. Using immunoSEQ multiplex PCR, the repertoire was profiled, and TCRdb retains in-frame clones only, with some absent. Of about 120,000 clones listed, approximately 75% are singletons. Sequencing was done on a sample of PBMCs. All receptors derive from a man aged 30-40 years in good health and CMV-seronegative.

The genes are TRBV29-1 and TRBJ2-3; tentative D call: TRBD1 (8 bases). The CDR3 length is 12 residues. Germline CDR1 SQVTM, CDR2 ANQGSEA. Trimming removed 7 bases at V and 5 bases at J, with 13 bases between. The CDR3 DNA sequence: TGCAGCGGACAGGGGAGGGGAGATACGCAGTATTTT. As protein: CSGQGRGDTQYF.

The CDR3, as DNA: TGTGCCAGCAGTTTTCGTCCCGGGACAGGGACTGGTGGCTACGAGCAGTACTTC. It is translated as CASSFRPGTGTGGYEQYF. The V gene is TRBV28, the J gene TRBJ2-7, with TRBD1 matching over 9 bases. With 3 bases clipped from V and 3 bases from J, the junction kept 15 bases outside the gene matches. The CDR3 loop spans 18 amino acids. CDR1 MDHEN and CDR2 SYDVKM come from the germline V gene.

The chain links TRBV19 to TRBJ1-6, with TRBD1 matching 7 bases. Looked up from germline, CDR1 is LNHDA and CDR2 is SQIVND (reference sequence). The J segment lost 10 bases and the V segment lost 1 base, leaving 7 bases of the junction unmatched. The CDR3 loop spans 15 amino acids. CDR3 amino acids: CASSIGAQGPSPLHF. The CDR3 nucleotides read TGTGCCAGTAGTATAGGGGCACAGGGGCCCTCACCCCTCCACTTT.

The V and J genes are TRBV5-4 and TRBJ1-5; 8 bases map to TRBD1. With 4 bases clipped from V and 5 bases from J, the junction kept 2 bases outside the gene matches. Per germline, CDR1 SGHNT and CDR2 YYREEE (reference sequence). This CDR3 spans 13 amino acids. The CDR3 spells CASSEGQDQPQHF. The CDR3 nucleotides are TGTGCCAGCAGCGAGGGACAGGATCAGCCCCAGCATTTT.

The V gene is TRBV14, the J gene TRBJ2-1, with TRBD2 matching over 7 bases. The germline gives CDR1 SGHDN, CDR2 FVKESK. The CDR3 consists of 16 residues. Unmatched junction bases numbered 9, after V lost 0 bases and J lost 7 bases. The CDR3 bases are TGTGCCAGCAGCCAAGATCTGGGCCTGGGGGGGAATGAGCAGTTCTTC. It specifies CASSQDLGLGGNEQFF.

This chain connects TRBV10-2 to TRBJ1-5; D call uncertain. This CDR3 is 14 amino acids long. Germline lookup yields CDR1 WSHSY and CDR2 SAAADI. Trimming pared 2 bases from V and 0 bases from J, leaving 5 bases between. The CDR3 reads CASSETDSNQPQHF. The DNA of the CDR3 is TGCGCCAGCAGTGAGACAGATAGCAATCAGCCCCAGCATTTT.

This clone appeared a few times. Here the CDR3 DNA reads TGTGCCAGTAGTTCGGCACTGACTAGCAGCTCCTACGAGCAGTACTTC. Amino acid sequence: CASSSALTSSSYEQYF. The chain combines TRBV19 with TRBJ2-7, with 7 bases lining up with TRBD2. The CDR3 length is 16 residues. With 5 bases clipped from V and 0 bases from J, the junction kept 10 bases outside the gene matches. In germline, CDR1 is LNHDA, CDR2 SQIVND (reference sequence).

The V and J genes are TRBV7-2 and TRBJ1-3, with 10 bases lining up with TRBD1. The CDR3 contains 15 residues. Trimming at V came to 5 bases and at J to 3 bases, leaving 4 bases not matched to a gene. Germline V gene sequence: CDR1 SGHTA, CDR2 FQGNSA. CDR3 amino acids: CASSTGTGDGNTIYF. The CDR3 nucleotides read TGTGCCAGCAGCACGGGGACAGGGGATGGAAACACCATATATTTT.

In nucleotides, the CDR3 is TGTGCCAGCAGTCCTTCTGCAGGTAGGTTGAACACTGAAGCTTTCTTT. This encodes CASSPSAGRLNTEAFF. The chain couples TRBV27 to TRBJ1-1, with unresolved D. V dropped 5 bases and J dropped 0 bases, with 16 bases sitting between them. The CDR3 runs to 16 residues. Germline assignment: CDR1 MNHEY and CDR2 SMNVEV (reference sequence).

The rearrangement joins TRBV10-3 to TRBJ2-7, with TRBD1 identical over 10 bases. Germline V gene sequence: CDR1 ENHRY, CDR2 SYGVKD. The CDR3 has 14 amino acids. V lost 4 bases, J lost 2 bases, and 2 bases stayed unmatched. The CDR3 DNA reads as TGTGCCATCAGTGCGGGACAGGGGACCTACGAGCAGTACTTC. Translated, it gives CAISAGQGTYEQYF.

The V gene is TRBV7-2, the J gene TRBJ2-7; TRBD2 is a possible D gene (5 bases). Germline assignment: CDR1 SGHTA and CDR2 FQGNSA. This CDR3 is built from 14 residues. Trimming removed 4 bases at V and 0 bases at J, with 10 bases between. The CDR3 DNA is TGTGCCAGCAGCTCGACGGGGAGCTCCTACGAGCAGTACTTC. Translation: CASSSTGSSYEQYF.

This chain uses TRBV19 with TRBJ1-5; D might be TRBD1 (5 bases). Germline V gene sequence: CDR1 LNHDA, CDR2 SQIVND (reference sequence). The CDR3 is 14 amino acids. The germline V and J ends were trimmed by 8 bases and 7 bases, with 18 bases remaining between them. The CDR3 loop is CASSAPAGNQPQHF. CDR3 sequence (DNA): TGTGCCAGTTCGGCCCCGGCAGGGAACCAGCCCCAGCATTTT.

This clone has only a few counts. This chain links TRBV28 with TRBJ1-1; D remains ambiguous. The V gene lost 3 bases and the J gene lost 4 bases, with 21 bases spanning the gap. Germline loops: CDR1 MDHEN, CDR2 SYDVKM. The length of the CDR3 is 17 residues. CDR3 nucleotides: TGTGCCAGCAGTTTCTTAATGAGCGGGGATTTGAGCACTGAAGCTTTCTTT. It translates to CASSFLMSGDLSTEAFF. Based on the CDR3 plus reference TRBV28 and TRBJ1-1, the full variable domain is DVKVTQSSRYLVKRTGEKVFLECVQDMDHENMFWYRQDPGLGLRLIYFSYDVKMKEKGDIPEGYSVSREKKERFSLILESASTNQTSMYLCASSFLMSGDLSTEAFFGQGTRLTVV.

This chain uses TRBV27 with TRBJ2-3; D uncertain. CDR1 and CDR2 (germline): MNHEY, SMNVEV (reference sequence). This CDR3 has 13 amino acids. Between the trimmed V and J ends, which lost 5 bases and 2 bases, there was a span of 8 bases. The CDR3 sequence: CASSPPFTDTQYF. CDR3 in DNA: TGTGCCAGCAGTCCCCCTTTCACAGATACGCAGTATTTT.

The chain has TRBV13 and TRBJ1-2; TRBD1 aligns across 8 bases. From germline, CDR1 is PRHDT and CDR2 FYEKMQ (reference sequence). The CDR3 has 14 amino acids. J gave up 6 bases and V 5 bases, and 8 bases lay outside the gene matches. The CDR3 DNA reads TGTGCCAGCAGCCCCCAGGCAGGGGGCCATGGCTACACCTTC. The encoded protein is CASSPQAGGHGYTF.

This chain connects TRBV19 to TRBJ2-7; 10 nucleotides match TRBD1. Germline-derived CDR1 and CDR2 are LNHDA and SQIVND (reference sequence). The J segment lost 2 bases and the V segment lost 0 bases, leaving 4 bases of the junction unmatched. The CDR3 contains 16 residues. CDR3 coding DNA: TGTGCCAGTAGTATAGACACGGGACAGGGGACCTACGAGCAGTACTTC. Its translation: CASSIDTGQGTYEQYF.

The chain links TRBV11-2 to TRBJ2-7; 11 bases map to TRBD2. The CDR3 contains 16 residues. Germline-derived CDR1 and CDR2 are SGHAT and FQNNGV. V shed 3 bases, J shed 4 bases, and the junction held 8 bases outside the gene matches. CDR3 bases: TGTGCCAGCAGCTTGGCTCCGGGACTAGCGGCTTACGAGCAGTACTTC. Translation: CASSLAPGLAAYEQYF.

V and J are TRBV18 and TRBJ1-4; the match to TRBD1 covers 7 bases. The V segment lost 1 base and the J segment 12 bases; nucleotides outside the gene matches: 8. The germline CDR1 and CDR2 sequences are KGHSH and LQKENI. CDR3 length: 14 residues. The CDR3 nucleotides read TGTGCCAGCTCACCACAGGGGGCGAAGACGGAACTGTTTTTT. Its translation: CASSPQGAKTELFF.

The chain joins TRBV29-1 to TRBJ1-2; D is possibly TRBD1 (6 bases). The germline V gene has CDR1 SQVTM and CDR2 ANQGSEA. Trimming took 7 bases from V and 3 from J, leaving 9 bases between them. This CDR3 contains 11 residues. Here the CDR3 DNA reads TGCAGCGGATGGACAGACTATGGCTACACCTTC. Translated: CSGWTDYGYTF.

CDR3 DNA: TGTGCCAGCAGTTTAAATCCAGGGCCCAACACTGAAGCTTTCTTT. Translated: CASSLNPGPNTEAFF. The chain combines TRBV27 with TRBJ1-1, with D perhaps TRBD1 (5 bases). In germline, CDR1 is MNHEY, CDR2 SMNVEV (reference sequence). The CDR3 extends over 15 amino acids. Between the trimmed V and J ends, which lost 2 bases and 2 bases, there was a span of 12 bases.

The rearrangement uses TRBV5-1 and TRBJ2-5; 8 bases fit TRBD2. J lost 4 bases, V lost 4 bases, and 6 bases had no gene match. The germline CDR1 and CDR2 sequences are SGHRS and YFSETQ. The CDR3 is made up of 14 amino acids. The CDR3: CASSPGTRIETQYF. CDR3 in DNA: TGCGCCAGCAGCCCCGGGACTAGGATAGAGACCCAGTACTTC.

The CDR3 spells CASRATGTGALYEQYF. In DNA form, the CDR3 reads TGTGCCAGCAGGGCAACCGGGACAGGGGCACTCTACGAGCAGTACTTC. The rearrangement joins TRBV2 to TRBJ2-7; TRBD1 aligns across 10 bases. J lost 3 bases, V lost 6 bases, and 11 bases had no gene match. The length of the CDR3 is 16 residues. From germline, CDR1 is SNHLY and CDR2 FYNNEI.